This TCR beta chain stems from a study of beta chain features in type 1 diabetes. Background on the study: Taken together, all samples contributed 107,917,701 examined sorted cells. Study-wide results and limits: Naive, central memory and Treg TCRB repertoires appeared more alike in patients than in healthy donors. There was a moderate but significant shortening of TCRB CDR3s in all four CD4+ subsets of Type 1 diabetes patients.

The entirety of the isolated RNA underwent reverse transcription, so expressed TCRB transcripts were sequenced. The assay was immunoSEQ multiplex PCR, and TCRdb's table has in-frame clones only and misses some. In the table there are roughly 150,000 clones, 9% of which are singletons. With respect to this clone: Its target is unknown. Different DNA sequences within this sample yield the same CDR3.

About 100 mL of blood, on average, came from one heparinised draw per donor. Naive, central memory, regulatory and stem cell-like memory cells within the CD4+ compartment were sorted using CD45RO/CCR7/CD25/CD127/CD95/CD27. Material for sequencing was central memory CD4+ T cells from blood. The clonotype was recovered from a woman aged 25 to 39 with type 1 diabetes.

The CDR3 region is CASSLEAGGYTF. The CDR3 region has the DNA TGTGCCAGCAGCTTAGAGGCCGGGGGATACACCTTC. V gene TRBV7-9 combines with J gene TRBJ1-2, with TRBD1 as a possible D gene (5 bases). The CDR3 consists of 12 residues. Trimming cost V 1 base and J 11 bases, with 11 bases left between them. CDR1 SEHNR and CDR2 FQNEAQ come from the germline V gene (reference sequence).